The clone carrying this T cell receptor beta chain has just one count. This sample is drawn from a study of blood T cell repertoires in COVID-19. Repertoires were generated with immunoSEQ multiplex PCR, while TCRdb's copy carries only in-frame clones and drops some. The sample contains 150,000 to 180,000 clones, 75% to 95% of which appear only once. The TCR comes from a man aged 50-59 years with acute or convalescent COVID-19. Sequencing was carried out using peripheral blood.

CDR3 coding DNA: TGTGCCAGCAGCCCCATGATCGGAGATACGCAGTATTTT. It codes for CASSPMIGDTQYF. The chain is built from TRBV3-1 (or the pseudogene TRBV3-2) and TRBJ2-3; D is ambiguous. Germline V gene sequence: CDR1 LGHDT, CDR2 YNNKEL (reference sequence). There are 13 residues in the CDR3. V was trimmed by 4 bases and J by 5 bases, leaving 10 bases between them.